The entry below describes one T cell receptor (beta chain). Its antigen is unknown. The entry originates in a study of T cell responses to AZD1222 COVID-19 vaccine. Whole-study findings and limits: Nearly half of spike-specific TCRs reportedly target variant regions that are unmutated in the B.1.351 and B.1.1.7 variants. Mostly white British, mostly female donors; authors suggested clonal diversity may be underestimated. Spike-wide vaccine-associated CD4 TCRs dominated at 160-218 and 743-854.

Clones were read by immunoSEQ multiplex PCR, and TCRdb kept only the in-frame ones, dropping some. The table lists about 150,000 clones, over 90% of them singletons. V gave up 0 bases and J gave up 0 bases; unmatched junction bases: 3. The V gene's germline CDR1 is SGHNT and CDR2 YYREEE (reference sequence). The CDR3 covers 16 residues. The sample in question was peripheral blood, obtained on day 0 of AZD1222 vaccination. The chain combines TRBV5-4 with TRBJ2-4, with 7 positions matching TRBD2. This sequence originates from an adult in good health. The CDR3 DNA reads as TGTGCCAGCAGCTTGGCGGCTAGCGGAGCCAAAAACATTCAGTACTTC. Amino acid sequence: CASSLAASGAKNIQYF.